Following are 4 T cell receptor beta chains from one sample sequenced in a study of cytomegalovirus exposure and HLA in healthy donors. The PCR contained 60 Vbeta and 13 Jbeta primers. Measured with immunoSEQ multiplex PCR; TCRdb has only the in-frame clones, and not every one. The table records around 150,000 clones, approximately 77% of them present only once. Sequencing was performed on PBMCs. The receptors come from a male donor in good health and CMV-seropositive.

CDR3 nucleotides: TGTGCCAGCAGCCTGACGGGGAGCTCCACCGGGGAGCTGTTTTTT. Translating it yields CASSLTGSSTGELFF. This sequence joins TRBV6-1 and TRBJ2-2; possibly TRBD2 for D (5 bases). The V and J ends lost 6 bases and 4 bases respectively, with 15 bases between them. This CDR3 has 15 amino acids. The germline gives CDR1 MNHNS, CDR2 SASEGT.

The CDR3 loop reads CASSAGTMNTEAFF. In DNA, the CDR3 is TGTGCCAGCAGCGCCGGGACAATGAACACTGAAGCTTTCTTT. The chain has TRBV7-2 and TRBJ1-1; D is possibly TRBD1 (6 bases). This CDR3 contains 14 residues. Between the trimmed V and J ends, which lost 5 bases and 0 bases, there was a span of 10 bases. Per germline, CDR1 SGHTA and CDR2 FQGNSA.

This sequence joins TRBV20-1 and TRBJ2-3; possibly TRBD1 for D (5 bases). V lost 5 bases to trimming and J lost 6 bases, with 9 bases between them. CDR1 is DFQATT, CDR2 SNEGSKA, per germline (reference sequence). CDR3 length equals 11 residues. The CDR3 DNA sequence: TGCAGTGCTCCGTACAGGGATACGCAGTATTTT. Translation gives CSAPYRDTQYF.

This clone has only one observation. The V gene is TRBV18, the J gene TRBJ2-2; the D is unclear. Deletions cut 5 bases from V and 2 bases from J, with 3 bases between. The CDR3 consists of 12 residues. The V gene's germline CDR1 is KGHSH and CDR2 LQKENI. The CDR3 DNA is TGTGCCAGCTCAACTAACACCGGGGAGCTGTTTTTT. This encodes CASSTNTGELFF.